This is a list of T cell receptor beta chains from one sample in a study of T cells in Graves' hyperthyroidism and ophthalmopathy. TCRdb redid the calling of the multiplex PCR reads with MiXCR, one entry per CDR3 protein. The sample has a few hundred thousand distinct CDR3 sequences, approximately 25% seen once. Sample: blood. The receptors here all came from a man in his forties or fifties with Graves' hyperthyroidism. Each CDR3 is given with its conserved first and last residue. The D gene is left open where the match is weak. Expanded clones get a size class; other rows say once, few or many, or leave the size out.

-	-	TRBV6-1	TRBJ1-5	CASSAEGGGQPQHF	TGTGCCAGCAGCGCCGAGGGGGGTGGTCAGCCCCAGCATTTT
few	-	TRBV5-1	TRBJ2-1	CASSLVGLLINEQFF	TGCGCCAGCAGCTTAGTGGGACTTTTGATCAATGAGCAGTTCTTC
-	-	TRBV2	TRBJ2-6	CASRGTYSGANVLTF	TGTGCCAGCAGGGGGACCTACTCTGGGGCCAACGTCCTGACTTTC
-	TRBD1	TRBV7-2	TRBJ2-7	CASTWDRGYEQYF	TGTGCCAGCACCTGGGACAGAGGCTACGAGCAGTACTTC
-	-	TRBV27	TRBJ2-7	CATLGGPYEQYF	TGTGCCACCTTAGGGGGGCCCTACGAGCAGTACTTC
few	TRBD2	TRBV12-3/TRBV12-4	TRBJ2-5	CASRGGTSGQETQYF	TGTGCCAGCAGGGGAGGGACTAGCGGGCAAGAGACCCAGTACTTC
-	-	TRBV20-1	TRBJ1-4	CSAVGRANEKLFF	TGCAGTGCTGTGGGCAGAGCTAATGAAAAACTGTTTTTT
many	-	TRBV7-8	TRBJ2-1	CASSWGRGRSYNEQFF	TGTGCCAGCAGCTGGGGCCGAGGACGATCGTACAATGAGCAGTTCTTC
many	-	TRBV29-1	TRBJ1-1	CSVVQGTYTEAFF	TGCAGCGTTGTACAGGGAACCTACACTGAAGCTTTCTTT
-	TRBD2	TRBV5-1	TRBJ2-7	CASSGRTSDYEQYF	TGCGCCAGCAGCGGACGGACTAGCGACTACGAGCAGTACTTC
-	-	TRBV6-1	TRBJ2-2	CASSEVAPGELFF	TGTGCCAGCAGTGAAGTGGCCCCCGGGGAGCTGTTTTTT